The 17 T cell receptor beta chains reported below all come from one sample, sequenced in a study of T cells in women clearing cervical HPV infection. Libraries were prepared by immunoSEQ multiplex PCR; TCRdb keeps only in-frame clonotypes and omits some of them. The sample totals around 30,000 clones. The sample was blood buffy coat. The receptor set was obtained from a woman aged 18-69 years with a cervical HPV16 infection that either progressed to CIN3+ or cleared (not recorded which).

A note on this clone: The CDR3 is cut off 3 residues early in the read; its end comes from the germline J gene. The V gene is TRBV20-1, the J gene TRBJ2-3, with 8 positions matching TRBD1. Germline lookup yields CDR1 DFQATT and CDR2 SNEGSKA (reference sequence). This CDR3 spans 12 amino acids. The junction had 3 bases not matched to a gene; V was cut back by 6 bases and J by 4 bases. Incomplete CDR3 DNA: TGCAGTGCGGCAGGGGGCTCAGATACG. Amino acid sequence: CSAAGGSDT. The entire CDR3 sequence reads CSAAGGSDTQYF.

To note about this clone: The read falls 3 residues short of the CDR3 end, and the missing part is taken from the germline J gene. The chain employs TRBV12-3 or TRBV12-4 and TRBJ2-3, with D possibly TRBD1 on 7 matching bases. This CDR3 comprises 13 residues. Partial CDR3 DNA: TGTGCCAGCAGTTCCCAGGGGGGAGTGACG. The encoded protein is CASSSQGGVT. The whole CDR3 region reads CASSSQGGVTQYF.

The covered CDR3 bases are TGTGCCTGCCACCGTATCGCGTGGACAGATACG. This sequence encodes CACHRIAWTDT. The full-length CDR3 reads as CACHRIAWTDTQYF. This sequence joins TRBV2 and TRBJ2-3; D unclear. Sequencing ends 3 residues short of the CDR3 end; the germline J gene provides the rest. Germline V gives CDR1 SNHLY, CDR2 FYNNEI. Trimming cost V 11 bases and J 3 bases, with 18 bases left between them. The CDR3 is made up of 14 amino acids.

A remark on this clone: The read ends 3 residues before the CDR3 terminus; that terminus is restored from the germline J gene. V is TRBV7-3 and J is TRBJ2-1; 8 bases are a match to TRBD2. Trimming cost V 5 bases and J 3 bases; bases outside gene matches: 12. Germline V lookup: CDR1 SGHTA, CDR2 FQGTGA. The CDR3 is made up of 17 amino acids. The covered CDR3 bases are TGTGCCAGCAGCCCTGAAGAGCGGGGGACCTACTACAATGAG. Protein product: CASSPEERGTYYNE. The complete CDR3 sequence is CASSPEERGTYYNEQFF.

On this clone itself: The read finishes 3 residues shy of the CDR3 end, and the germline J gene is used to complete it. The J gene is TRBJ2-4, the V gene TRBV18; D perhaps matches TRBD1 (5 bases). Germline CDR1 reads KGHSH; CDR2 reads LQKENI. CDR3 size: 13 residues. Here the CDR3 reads CASSPDTSGGQYF. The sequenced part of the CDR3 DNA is TGTGCCAGCTCACCGGACACGAGTGGTGGT.

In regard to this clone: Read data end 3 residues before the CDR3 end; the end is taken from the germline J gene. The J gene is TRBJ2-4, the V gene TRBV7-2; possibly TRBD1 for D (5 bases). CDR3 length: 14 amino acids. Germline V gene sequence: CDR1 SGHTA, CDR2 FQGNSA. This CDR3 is CASSLGTGGYGQYF. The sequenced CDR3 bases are TGTGCCAGCAGCTTAGGAACAGGCGGCTATGGT.

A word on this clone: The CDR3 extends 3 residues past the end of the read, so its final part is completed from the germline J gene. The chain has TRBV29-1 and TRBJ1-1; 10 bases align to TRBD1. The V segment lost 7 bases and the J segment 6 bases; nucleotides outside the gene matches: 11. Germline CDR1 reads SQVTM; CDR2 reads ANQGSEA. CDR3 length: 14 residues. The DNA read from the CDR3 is TGCAGCGCTTTACCGGGACAGGGGATTTCTGAA. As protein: CSALPGQGISE. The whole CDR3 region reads CSALPGQGISEAFF.

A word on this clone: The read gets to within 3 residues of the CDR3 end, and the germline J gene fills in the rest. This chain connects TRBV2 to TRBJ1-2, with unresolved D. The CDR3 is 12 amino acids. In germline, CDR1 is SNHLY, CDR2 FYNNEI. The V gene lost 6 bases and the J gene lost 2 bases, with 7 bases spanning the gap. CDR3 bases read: TGTGCCAGCAGCCCAGAGAACTATGGC. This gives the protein CASSPENYG. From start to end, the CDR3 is CASSPENYGYTF. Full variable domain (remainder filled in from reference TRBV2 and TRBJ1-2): EPEVTQTPSHQVTQMGQEVILRCVPISNHLYFYWYRQILGQKVEFLVSFYNNEISEKSEIFDDQFSVERPDGSNFTLKIRSTKLEDSAMYFCASSPENYGYTFGSGTRLTVV.

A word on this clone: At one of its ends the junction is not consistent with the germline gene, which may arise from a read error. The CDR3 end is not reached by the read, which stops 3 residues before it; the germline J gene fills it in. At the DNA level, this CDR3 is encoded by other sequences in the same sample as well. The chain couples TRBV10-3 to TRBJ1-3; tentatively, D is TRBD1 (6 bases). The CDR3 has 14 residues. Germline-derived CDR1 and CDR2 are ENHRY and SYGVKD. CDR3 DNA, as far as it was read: TGTGCCATCAGTGAGCCCCAGCGGCGGGACACG. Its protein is CAISEPQRRDT. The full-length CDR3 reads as CAISEPQRRDTIYF.

The chain's CDR3 is CASSLGGAGYTF. The sequenced CDR3 bases are TGTGCCAGCAGCTTAGGTGGGGCTGGC. V and J are TRBV7-9 and TRBJ1-2; possible D gene TRBD1, 5 bases. The CDR3 extends 3 residues past the end of the read, so its final part is completed from the germline J gene. The CDR3 spans 12 residues. The V gene lost 1 base and the J gene lost 7 bases, with 7 bases spanning the gap. Per germline, CDR1 SEHNR and CDR2 FQNEAQ (reference sequence).

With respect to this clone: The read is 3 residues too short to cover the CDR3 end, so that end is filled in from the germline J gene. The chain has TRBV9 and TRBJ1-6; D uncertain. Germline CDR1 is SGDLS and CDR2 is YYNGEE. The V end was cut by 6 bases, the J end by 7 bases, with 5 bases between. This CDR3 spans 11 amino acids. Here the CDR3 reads CASIINSPLHF. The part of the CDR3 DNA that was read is TGTGCCAGCATAATCAATTCACCC.

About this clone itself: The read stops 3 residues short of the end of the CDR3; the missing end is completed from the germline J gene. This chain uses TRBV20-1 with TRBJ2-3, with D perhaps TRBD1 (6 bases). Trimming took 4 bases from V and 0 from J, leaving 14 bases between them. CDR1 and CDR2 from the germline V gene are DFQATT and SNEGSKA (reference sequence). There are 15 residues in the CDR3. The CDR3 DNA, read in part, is TGCAGTGCTACCCACAGGGTATGGAGCACAGATACG. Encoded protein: CSATHRVWSTDT. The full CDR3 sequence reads CSATHRVWSTDTQYF.

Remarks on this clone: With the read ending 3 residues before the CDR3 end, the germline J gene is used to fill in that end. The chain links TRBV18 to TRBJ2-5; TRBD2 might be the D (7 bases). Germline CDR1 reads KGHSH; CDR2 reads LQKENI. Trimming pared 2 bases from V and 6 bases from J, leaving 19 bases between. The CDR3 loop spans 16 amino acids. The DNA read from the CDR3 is TGTGCCAGCTCACCAGGGCGGGGGCGGAACTTGAAGACC. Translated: CASSPGRGRNLKT. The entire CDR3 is CASSPGRGRNLKTQYF.

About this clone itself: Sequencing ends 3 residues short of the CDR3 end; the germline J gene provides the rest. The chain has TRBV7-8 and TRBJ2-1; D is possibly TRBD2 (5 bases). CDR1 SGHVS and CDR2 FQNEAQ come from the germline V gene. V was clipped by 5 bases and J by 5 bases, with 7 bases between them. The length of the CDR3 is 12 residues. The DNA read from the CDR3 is TGTGCCAGCAGCCCCGGGGACAATGAG. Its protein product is CASSPGDNE. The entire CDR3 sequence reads CASSPGDNEQFF. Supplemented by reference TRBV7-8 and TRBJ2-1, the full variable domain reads GAGVSQSPRYKVAKRGQDVALRCDPISGHVSLFWYQQALGQGPEFLTYFQNEAQLDKSGLPSDRFFAERPEGSVSTLKIQRTQQEDSAVYLCASSPGDNEQFFGPGTRLTVL.

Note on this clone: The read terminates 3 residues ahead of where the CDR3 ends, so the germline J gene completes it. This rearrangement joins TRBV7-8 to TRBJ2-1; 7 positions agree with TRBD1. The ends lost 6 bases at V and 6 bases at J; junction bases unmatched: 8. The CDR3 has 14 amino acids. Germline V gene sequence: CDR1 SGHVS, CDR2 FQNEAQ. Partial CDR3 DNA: TGTGCCAGCAGGGGTAGGGCAGGGGGCAATGAG. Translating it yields CASRGRAGGNE. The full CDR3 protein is CASRGRAGGNEQFF. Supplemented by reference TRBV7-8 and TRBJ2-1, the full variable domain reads GAGVSQSPRYKVAKRGQDVALRCDPISGHVSLFWYQQALGQGPEFLTYFQNEAQLDKSGLPSDRFFAERPEGSVSTLKIQRTQQEDSAVYLCASRGRAGGNEQFFGPGTRLTVL.

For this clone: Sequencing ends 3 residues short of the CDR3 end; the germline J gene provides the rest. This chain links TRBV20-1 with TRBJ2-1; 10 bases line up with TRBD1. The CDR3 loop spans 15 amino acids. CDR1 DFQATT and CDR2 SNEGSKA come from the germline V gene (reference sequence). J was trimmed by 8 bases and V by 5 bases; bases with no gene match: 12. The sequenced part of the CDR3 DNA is TGCAGTGCTCAGCGGGGGACAGGGGCTATTGATGAG. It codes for CSAQRGTGAIDE. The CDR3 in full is CSAQRGTGAIDEQFF.

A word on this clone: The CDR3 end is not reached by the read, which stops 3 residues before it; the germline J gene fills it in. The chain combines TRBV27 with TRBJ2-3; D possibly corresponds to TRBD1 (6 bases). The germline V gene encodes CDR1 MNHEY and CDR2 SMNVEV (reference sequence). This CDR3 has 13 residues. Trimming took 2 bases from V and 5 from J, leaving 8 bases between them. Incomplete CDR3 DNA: TGTGCCAGCAGTTTAATCAGGGGAGATACG. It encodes CASSLIRGDT. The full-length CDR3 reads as CASSLIRGDTQYF.